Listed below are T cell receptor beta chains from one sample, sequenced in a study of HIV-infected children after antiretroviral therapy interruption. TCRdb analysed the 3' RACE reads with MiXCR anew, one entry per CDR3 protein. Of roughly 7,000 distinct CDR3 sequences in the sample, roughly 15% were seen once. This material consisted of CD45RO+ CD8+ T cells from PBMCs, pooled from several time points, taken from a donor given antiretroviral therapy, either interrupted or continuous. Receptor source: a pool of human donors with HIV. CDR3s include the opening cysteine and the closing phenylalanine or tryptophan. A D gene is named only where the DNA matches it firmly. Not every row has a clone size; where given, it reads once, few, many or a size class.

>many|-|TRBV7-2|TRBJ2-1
TGTGCCAGCAGCTTATCGAGCCATTGGCAGCAGTTCTTC
CASSLSSHWQQFF
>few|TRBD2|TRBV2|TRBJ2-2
TGTGCCAGCAGTTCTTTAGCGGGGGCGTACACCGGGGAGCTGTTTTTT
CASSSLAGAYTGELFF
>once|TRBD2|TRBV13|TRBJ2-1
TGTGCCAGCAGCTTTATACTAGCGGGGTTGACCGAGCAGTTCTTC
CASSFILAGLTEQFF
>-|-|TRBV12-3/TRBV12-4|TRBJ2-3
TGTGCCAGCAGTTTTGACAGGAGAGCAGATACGCAGTATTTT
CASSFDRRADTQYF
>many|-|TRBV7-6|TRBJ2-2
TGTGCCAGCAGCTTAGTGGGACTGGGCACCGGGGAGCTGTTTTTT
CASSLVGLGTGELFF
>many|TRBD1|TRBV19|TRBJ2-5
TGTGCCAGTACTCCCGGGACAGGGGGCCGCTGGGAGACCCAGTACTTC
CASTPGTGGRWETQYF
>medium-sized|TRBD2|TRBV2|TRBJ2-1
TGTGCCAGCAGTGAAGGACTAGCCGTTGTTGAGCAGTTCTTC
CASSEGLAVVEQFF
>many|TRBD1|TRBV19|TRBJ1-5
TGTGCCAGTAGCTTTACAGGGGCTCAGCCCCAGCATTTT
CASSFTGAQPQHF
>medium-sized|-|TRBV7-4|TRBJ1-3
TGTGCCAGCAGCTTACGGATCAACTCTGGAAACACCATATATTTT
CASSLRINSGNTIYF
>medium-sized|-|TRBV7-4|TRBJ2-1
TGTGCCAGCAGCTTAGGCCCGGAAAGCTCCTACAATGAGCAGTTCTTC
CASSLGPESSYNEQFF
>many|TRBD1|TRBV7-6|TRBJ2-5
TGTGCCAGCAGCTTAAACAGGGGCCAAGAGACCCAGTACTTC
CASSLNRGQETQYF
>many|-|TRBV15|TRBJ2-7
TGTGCCACCAGCAGAGAGAAGGGAGGATACGAGCAGTACTTC
CATSREKGGYEQYF
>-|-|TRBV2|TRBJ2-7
TGTGCCAGCAGGGTTGACAAGGTCCACGAGCAGTACTTC
CASRVDKVHEQYF
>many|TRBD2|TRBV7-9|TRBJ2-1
TGTGCCAGCAGCTTAGGACTAGCGGGCTCCGGTGAGCAGTTCTTC
CASSLGLAGSGEQFF
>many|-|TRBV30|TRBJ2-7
TGTGCCTGGAAGAGGGTTGGGTCCCCATACGAGCAGTACTTC
CAWKRVGSPYEQYF
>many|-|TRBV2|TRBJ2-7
TGTGCCAGCAGTGTAACGGTGTACGAGCAGTACTTC
CASSVTVYEQYF
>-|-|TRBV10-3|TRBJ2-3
TGTGCCATCAGTGATAGTAAGCGGACCACAGATACGCAGTATTTT
CAISDSKRTTDTQYF
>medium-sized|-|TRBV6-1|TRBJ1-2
TGTGCCAGCAGTGAAGGAGCGGATTACTATGGCTACACCTTC
CASSEGADYYGYTF
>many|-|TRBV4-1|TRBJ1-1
TGCGCCAGCAGCCAAGCGGGCTGGAGCACTGAAGCTTTCTTT
CASSQAGWSTEAFF
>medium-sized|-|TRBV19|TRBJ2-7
TGTGCCAGTAGTATTCCGGGTGGCGAGCAGTACTTC
CASSIPGGEQYF
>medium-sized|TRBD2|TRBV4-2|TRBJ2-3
TGTGCCAGCAGCCAAGAGCGCGGGGGGGGAGGCACAGATACGCAGTATTTT
CASSQERGGGGTDTQYF
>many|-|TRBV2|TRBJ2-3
TGTGCCAGCAATCTCCCCGGGAAAACAGATACGCAGTATTTT
CASNLPGKTDTQYF
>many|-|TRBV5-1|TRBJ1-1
TGCGCCAGCAGCTTGATCGGCTTCCGAGGGAGAAATATTTTTAATAACACTGAAGCTTTCTTT
CASSLIGFRGRNIFNNTEAFF
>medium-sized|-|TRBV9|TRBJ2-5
TGTGCCAGCAGCGTGGGGGACTTCCAAGAGACCCAGTACTTC
CASSVGDFQETQYF